Listed below are T cell receptor beta chains from one sample, sequenced in a study of shared T cell receptors in the human thymus. Method: immunoSEQ multiplex PCR; TCRdb's copy keeps in-frame clones and lacks some. The table records approximately 490,000 clones, around 82% of them present only once. Separately, the same data were catalogued under a study of human thymus T cells.

The sample consisted of thymocytes. These receptors all stem from a boy under two years old with a congenital heart defect. Both conserved end residues are part of each CDR3.

TRBV28	TRBJ1-1	CASSLGGDRSTEAFF
TRBV2	TRBJ1-2	CASSFGQGAPDYGYTF
TRBV7-9	TRBJ1-2	CASIRGGQGTYGYTF
TRBV5-4	TRBJ2-7	CASGAYEQYF
TRBV12-5	TRBJ2-1	CASGSEQGRVRNEQFF
TRBV4-2	TRBJ2-7	CASSPQRTQRNEQYF
TRBV5-4	TRBJ2-7	CASSTRGGGLTKRRHEQYF
TRBV19	TRBJ2-1	CASSMSSNEQFF
TRBV4-3	TRBJ2-1	CASSQDRGLAGALLYNEQFF
TRBV15	TRBJ1-5	CATSRRQSNQPQHF
TRBV18	TRBJ2-7	CASSPPLRGEQYF
TRBV28	TRBJ2-7	CASTREAPTYEQYF
TRBV5-6	TRBJ1-3	CASSSDRGDSGNTIYF
TRBV30	TRBJ1-3	CAWSVRQGISTHSIYF
TRBV9	TRBJ1-5	CASGGQPSNQPQHF
TRBV4-2	TRBJ2-3	CASSQPWACTDTQYF
TRBV6-5	TRBJ2-7	CASSSLSSYEQYF
TRBV4-3	TRBJ2-7	CASSQESRTTSEQYF
TRBV5-1	TRBJ2-1	CASSGPAGGTEQFF
TRBV27	TRBJ2-5	CASSFFLPGLAGIETQYF
TRBV9	TRBJ2-7	CASSVGTSGRVPYEQYF
TRBV5-5	TRBJ2-1	CASSLDCEKENNEQFF
TRBV25-1	TRBJ1-4	CASSVACQDSATNEKLFF
TRBV2	TRBJ2-7	CASSEGIAGQYEQYF
TRBV12-5	TRBJ2-1	CASGLVPSGREEQFF
TRBV5-1	TRBJ2-2	CASSWGQAGELFF
TRBV6-5	TRBJ2-3	CASSYGQGGSTDTQYF
TRBV5-6	TRBJ2-2	CASSLEDREVHTGELFF
TRBV9	TRBJ2-3	CASSVGIGTGSTDTQYF
TRBV6-7	TRBJ2-7	CASSYSTGDTYEQYF
TRBV5-1	TRBJ2-1	CASSLPGISYNEQFF
TRBV30	TRBJ2-1	CAWSVPPGVATYNEQFF
TRBV7-7	TRBJ2-7	CASSSDTFLYEQYF
TRBV5-1	TRBJ1-2	CASSPGDGANYGYTF
TRBV4-1	TRBJ2-5	CASSLRDYQETQYF
TRBV4-2	TRBJ2-1	CASSLGGRSYNEQFF
TRBV5-1	TRBJ2-1	CASSLGRDSWYYNEQFF
TRBV11-2	TRBJ1-1	CASSPKGGTGVGAFF
TRBV10-3	TRBJ2-1	CAISELTGRNEQFF
TRBV7-9	TRBJ2-1	CASSLRWGESCDEQFF
TRBV6-4	TRBJ1-2	CASSDSPVAGVNYGYTF
TRBV28	TRBJ2-1	CASRPTSPRAEQFF
TRBV5-4	TRBJ1-1	CASSPGVPNTEAFF